The sequence of this T cell receptor beta chain was determined in a study of beta chain features in type 1 diabetes. Since all of the isolated RNA was reverse transcribed, expressed TCRB transcripts were what got sequenced. The table came from immunoSEQ multiplex PCR; TCRdb's copy has only in-frame clones and leaves some out. The table records around 310,000 clones, roughly 14% of them present only once. As regards this clone: Its antigen is not identified.

General observations from the study: A moderate, significant TCRB CDR3 shortening appeared in type 1 diabetes across four CD4+ subsets. Compared with healthy donors, patients appeared to share more similar naive, central memory and regulatory TCRB repertoires.

The TCR sequence derives from a woman younger than 35 with type 1 diabetes. Sequencing used naive CD4+ T cells from blood.

CDR3 residues: CASSQDRRQGGQPQHF. The CDR3 DNA is TGCGCCAGCAGCCAAGATCGGCGGCAGGGGGGTCAGCCCCAGCATTTT. The chain combines TRBV4-1 with TRBJ1-5; 7 bases fit TRBD1. This CDR3 has 16 amino acids. V shed 0 bases and J 6 bases; nucleotides not matched to a gene: 8. CDR1 and CDR2 (germline): MGHRA, YSYEKL.